This entry concerns a single TCR beta chain. Its target is not known. CDR1 and CDR2 (germline): SGHVS, FQNEAQ. The CDR3 runs 15 residues. The V gene lost 0 bases and the J gene lost 1 base, with 9 bases spanning the gap. It was with 60 Vbeta and 13 Jbeta primers that the PCR ran. Only in-frame clones appear in the TCRdb table, and some are missing; sequencing was by immunoSEQ multiplex PCR. Here the sample spans approximately 93,000 clones, just under 80% being singletons. This sample stems from a study of cytomegalovirus exposure and HLA in healthy donors. The wider study: Roughly 180 million T cells yielded roughly 120 million unique TCR beta sequences, as an earlier analysis found. Findings of the study overall: It has been reported that TCR beta sequences accurately predicted the HLA-A and HLA-B alleles of most subjects.

The chain has TRBV7-8 and TRBJ1-2; D gene unclear. Sequenced input: PBMCs. The sequence was collected from a woman aged 40 to 55 in good health and CMV-seronegative. For the CDR3, the DNA is TGTGCCAGCAGCTTAGCCGCGACACTTAACTATGGCTACACCTTC. Translation gives CASSLAATLNYGYTF.